A single TCR beta chain is shown here with its context. In the authors' workflow: The authors estimated nucleated cell counts from reference gene primer amplification. The table came from immunoSEQ multiplex PCR; TCRdb's copy has only in-frame clones and leaves some out. V and J calls plus clone size are reproduced from that table; the DNA served to infer D and trimming. The profile covers roughly 61,000 clones, with 80% to 95% appearing a single time and about a sixth taken by the ten largest. These data belong to a study of blood T cell repertoires in COVID-19. In the study overall: The study drew acute and convalescent COVID-19 samples from the United States, Italy and Spain. Sources were T cells, B-cell-depleted T cells, or PBMCs; the material itself was cDNA or gDNA.

The sequencing input was peripheral blood. This TCR came from an elderly man with acute or convalescent COVID-19.

CDR3: CASSLVSGSNQPQHF. The CDR3 bases are TGTGCCAGCAGCTTAGTGTCCGGTAGCAATCAGCCCCAGCATTTT. The chain carries TRBV7-8 and TRBJ1-5, with D uncertain. Germline V gives CDR1 SGHVS, CDR2 FQNEAQ. Trimming pared 1 base from V and 0 bases from J, leaving 7 bases between. This CDR3 has 15 amino acids.